The 23 T cell receptor beta chains given below trace back to one sample, sequenced in a study of persistence of HIV-infected CD4 T cells. Antigens of these TCRs are unknown. Cells were stimulated nonspecifically with anti-CD3/anti-CD28 magnetic beads. Sorting of responding CD4+ T cells relied on upregulated CD40 ligand together with CD69. This was the immunoSEQ version 4 assay in survey mode. Measured with immunoSEQ multiplex PCR; TCRdb has only the in-frame clones, and not every one. The data show tens of thousands of clones, over 80% seen once. The sequencing used CD4+ T cells sorted from PBMCs after 18-hour stimulation, collected from a patient who received antiretroviral therapy. The source is an adult woman with HIV who was CMV-seropositive.

The chain recombines TRBV3-1 (or the pseudogene TRBV3-2) with TRBJ2-4; D may be TRBD2 (7 bases). The V end lost 0 bases, the J end lost 1 base, and 16 bases lay between the germline ends. The germline gives CDR1 LGHDT, CDR2 YNNKEL (reference sequence). CDR3 length: 18 amino acids. CDR3 in DNA: TGTGCCAGCAGCCAAGACGGGGGGCACGCGGGTGCCAAAAACATTCAGTACTTC. It encodes CASSQDGGHAGAKNIQYF.

The chain employs TRBV10-1 and TRBJ2-3, with D perhaps TRBD1 (5 bases). V lost 6 bases and J 6 bases, leaving 13 bases between the germline ends. CDR3 length equals 13 residues. Germline CDR1 and CDR2: WNHNN and SYGVQD (reference sequence). CDR3 residues: CASSQGGADTQYF. CDR3 nucleotides: TGCGCCAGCAGCCAGGGCGGAGCGGATACGCAGTATTTT.

The chain couples TRBV28 to TRBJ1-5, with D maybe TRBD1 (6 bases). The CDR3 extends over 17 amino acids. Deletions cut 6 bases from V and 7 bases from J, with 25 bases between. Germline V gene lookup returns CDR1 MDHEN and CDR2 SYDVKM. The CDR3 here is CASRPQGSQWPRQPQHF. The CDR3, as DNA: TGTGCCAGCAGACCACAGGGCTCTCAATGGCCCCGGCAGCCCCAGCATTTT.

The chain joins TRBV21-1 to TRBJ2-7; whether TRBD2, the table's D call, matches the DNA was not checked. TRBV21-1 is described as a pseudogene. CDR3 size: 15 residues. CDR3 region: CASSRLEAVPYEQYF. CDR3 nucleotides: TGTGCCAGCAGCCGCCTGGAAGCGGTTCCCTACGAGCAGTACTTC.

V and J are TRBV5-1 and TRBJ1-1; a possible D gene is TRBD1 (6 bases). Trimming removed 0 bases from V and 0 bases from J, with 21 bases in between. Germline V gene data show CDR1 as SGHRS and CDR2 as YFSETQ. The CDR3 runs 19 residues. This CDR3 reads CASSLVAQGFKPMNTEAFF. CDR3 bases: TGCGCCAGCAGCTTGGTGGCGCAGGGGTTCAAACCGATGAACACTGAAGCTTTCTTT.

The V and J genes are TRBV19 and TRBJ1-5; 7 bases line up with TRBD1. This CDR3 contains 17 residues. CDR1 and CDR2 (germline): LNHDA, SQIVND (reference sequence). V lost 1 base and J lost 0; bases outside the gene matches: 6. CDR3 amino acids: CASSIGGQIDSNQPQHF. As DNA, the CDR3 is TGTGCCAGTAGTATAGGGGGACAGATCGATAGCAATCAGCCCCAGCATTTT.

The genes are TRBV18 and TRBJ1-5, with D uncertain. The CDR3 extends over 14 amino acids. Trimming removed 5 bases from V and 0 bases from J, with 8 bases in between. Germline values: CDR1 KGHSH, CDR2 LQKENI. CDR3 amino acids: CASSYDISNQPQHF. The DNA for the CDR3 is TGTGCCAGCTCATACGACATTAGCAATCAGCCCCAGCATTTT.

This chain uses TRBV7-2 with TRBJ1-4; 7 nucleotides agree with TRBD1. V lost 5 bases and J lost 0; bases outside the gene matches: 6. Germline V gene lookup returns CDR1 SGHTA and CDR2 FQGNSA. The CDR3 spans 16 residues. The CDR3 sequence is CASSPRQGATNEKLFF. CDR3 coding DNA: TGTGCCAGCAGCCCCCGACAGGGCGCAACTAATGAAAAACTGTTTTTT.

The CDR3 region has the DNA TGTGCCAGCAGACAGGAAAAGAGCACCGGGGAGCTGTTTTTT. As protein: CASRQEKSTGELFF. This chain links TRBV2 with TRBJ2-2, with a weak D call TRBD1 (5 bases). Trimming left V 6 bases short and J 4 bases short, with 12 bases between. Per germline, CDR1 SNHLY and CDR2 FYNNEI. The CDR3 is 14 residues long.

The chain links TRBV6-4 to TRBJ2-1, with 10 bases that match TRBD2. The CDR3 covers 16 residues. Germline CDR1 MRHNA, CDR2 SNTAGT. J was trimmed by 7 bases and V by 4 bases; bases with no gene match: 10. The DNA for the CDR3 is TGTGCCAGCAGTGTCTCTAGCGGGGGAGGGTGGAATGAGCAGTTCTTC. This codes for CASSVSSGGGWNEQFF.

CDR3 bases: TGTGCCATCAGTGAGGGTACAGGGTTTGGCTACACCTTC. This sequence encodes CAISEGTGFGYTF. This chain uses TRBV10-3 with TRBJ1-2; D might be TRBD1 (6 bases). V was trimmed by 2 bases and J by 7 bases, leaving 11 bases between them. Per germline, CDR1 ENHRY and CDR2 SYGVKD. This CDR3 has 13 residues.

The chain joins TRBV28 to TRBJ1-2; D perhaps matches TRBD1 (6 bases). The V end lost 2 bases, the J end lost 4 bases, and 14 bases lay between the germline ends. The CDR3 extends over 15 amino acids. CDR1 is MDHEN and CDR2 is SYDVKM in the germline V gene. CDR3 residues: CASSLKGGRGYGYTF. The CDR3 bases are TGTGCCAGCAGTTTAAAGGGGGGAAGGGGCTATGGCTACACCTTC.

The CDR3 DNA sequence: TGCGCCAGCAGCTGGGACACAGATACGCAGTATTTT. It yields the protein CASSWDTDTQYF. The chain has TRBV5-1 and TRBJ2-3; D is ambiguous. Trimming left V 3 bases short and J 2 bases short, with 4 bases between. Germline V gene sequence: CDR1 SGHRS, CDR2 YFSETQ. This CDR3 has 12 amino acids.

The genes are TRBV5-6 and TRBJ1-1; D is ambiguous. Germline-derived CDR1 and CDR2 are SGHDT and YYEEEE. The CDR3 has 13 amino acids. The ends were cut back, 0 bases at V and 1 base at J, with 4 bases in the middle. The CDR3 sequence is CASSLARNTEAFF. The CDR3 DNA sequence: TGTGCCAGCAGCTTGGCCAGGAACACTGAAGCTTTCTTT.

The gene calls are TRBV13 and TRBJ1-1, with 8 bases that match TRBD1. The CDR3 spans 14 residues. V lost 0 bases and J lost 6; bases outside the gene matches: 3. Germline CDR1 reads PRHDT; CDR2 reads FYEKMQ (reference sequence). DNA for the CDR3: TGTGCCAGCAGCTTAGGTGTACAGGGGGCTGAAGCTTTCTTT. Its protein is CASSLGVQGAEAFF.

Remarks on this clone: The germline gene is not matched at one end of the junction; a read error may be the cause. The chain has TRBV24-1 and TRBJ1-1; possible D gene TRBD1, 5 bases. This CDR3 is 13 amino acids long. Germline values: CDR1 KGHDR, CDR2 SFDVKD. CDR3 DNA sequence: TGTGTCACCAGTGATTTCGGACAAACTGAAGCTTTCTTT. Amino acid sequence: CVTSDFGQTEAFF.

This clone was seen only once. The chain recombines TRBV28 with TRBJ2-7; 9 bases are shared with TRBD1. Germline loops: CDR1 MDHEN, CDR2 SYDVKM. This CDR3 region has 13 residues. J was trimmed by 0 bases and V by 9 bases; bases with no gene match: 3. The CDR3 protein is CASTGGPSYEQYF. The CDR3 DNA sequence: TGTGCCAGTACAGGGGGCCCCTCCTACGAGCAGTACTTC.

This chain connects TRBV27 to TRBJ1-2; 9 positions match TRBD1. The CDR3 has 16 residues. Per the germline V gene, CDR1 is MNHEY and CDR2 is SMNVEV (reference sequence). V lost 6 bases to trimming and J lost 5 bases; unmatched junction nucleotides: 13. In nucleotides, the CDR3 is TGTGCCAGCAGCCGGGAGCTGGACAGGGGTTCGTATGGCTACACCTTC. Translation: CASSRELDRGSYGYTF.

The genes are TRBV28 and TRBJ1-4; TRBD1 might be the D (5 bases). The CDR3 covers 13 residues. Germline assignment: CDR1 MDHEN and CDR2 SYDVKM. Deletions cut 5 bases from V and 6 bases from J, with 10 bases between. CDR3 amino acids: CASSRGGDEKLFF. CDR3 coding DNA: TGTGCCAGCAGTAGGGGAGGGGATGAAAAACTGTTTTTT. Drawing the rest from reference TRBV28 and TRBJ1-4, the complete variable domain is DVKVTQSSRYLVKRTGEKVFLECVQDMDHENMFWYRQDPGLGLRLIYFSYDVKMKEKGDIPEGYSVSREKKERFSLILESASTNQTSMYLCASSRGGDEKLFFGSGTQLSVL.

The chain employs TRBV9 and TRBJ2-1; possible D gene TRBD2, 6 bases. Trimming cost V 0 bases and J 6 bases, with 10 bases left between them. Per the germline V gene, CDR1 is SGDLS and CDR2 is YYNGEE. The CDR3 totals 14 residues. The CDR3 region is CASSVVGGVNEQFF. CDR3 DNA sequence: TGTGCCAGCAGCGTAGTGGGGGGAGTCAATGAGCAGTTCTTC.

The chain recombines TRBV6-2 or TRBV6-3 with TRBJ1-1, with TRBD1 identical over 8 bases. The CDR3 is 15 amino acids. Germline values: CDR1 MNHEY, CDR2 SVGEGT. V was pared by 4 bases and J by 2 bases, with 6 bases of the junction left unmatched. The CDR3 spells CASSSRQGRNTEAFF. The CDR3 DNA is TGTGCCAGCAGTTCTCGACAGGGGCGAAACACTGAAGCTTTCTTT.

The V and J genes are TRBV7-4 and TRBJ2-7, with D possibly matching TRBD2 (5 bases). The V and J ends lost 8 bases and 6 bases respectively, with 26 bases between them. Germline assignment: CDR1 SGHVT and CDR2 SQSDAQ. The CDR3 runs to 16 residues. CDR3 protein: CASGDYLTSRTIEQYF. CDR3 bases: TGTGCCAGCGGCGACTATTTAACTTCCCGTACGATCGAGCAGTACTTC.

The rearrangement uses TRBV2 and TRBJ1-1; D ambiguous. Trimming removed 3 bases at V and 2 bases at J, with 10 bases between. The CDR3 spans 14 residues. Germline lookup yields CDR1 SNHLY and CDR2 FYNNEI. The CDR3 DNA follows: TGTGCCAGCAGTGATCGGCAAAAAAACACTGAAGCTTTCTTT. Its protein is CASSDRQKNTEAFF.